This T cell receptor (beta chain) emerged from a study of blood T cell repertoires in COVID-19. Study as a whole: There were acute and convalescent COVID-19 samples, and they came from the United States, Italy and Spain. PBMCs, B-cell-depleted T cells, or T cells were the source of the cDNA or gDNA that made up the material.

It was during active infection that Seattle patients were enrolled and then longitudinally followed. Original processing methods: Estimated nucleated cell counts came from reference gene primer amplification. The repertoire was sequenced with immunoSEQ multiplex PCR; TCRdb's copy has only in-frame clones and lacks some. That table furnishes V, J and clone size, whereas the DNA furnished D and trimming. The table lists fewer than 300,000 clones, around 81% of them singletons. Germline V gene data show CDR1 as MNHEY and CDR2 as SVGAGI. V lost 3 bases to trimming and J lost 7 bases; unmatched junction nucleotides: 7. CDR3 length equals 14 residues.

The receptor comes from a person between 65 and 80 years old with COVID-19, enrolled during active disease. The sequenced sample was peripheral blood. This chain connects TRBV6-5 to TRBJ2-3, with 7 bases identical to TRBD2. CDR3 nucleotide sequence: TGTGCCAGCAGTTATGAGGAGCGGGGCTATACGCAGTATTTT. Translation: CASSYEERGYTQYF.